These T cell receptor beta chains were read from a single sample in a study of control samples from healthy donors and cancer patients. Produced via immunoSEQ multiplex PCR; TCRdb's table is partial and in-frame only. Of around 33,000 clones listed, 86% were seen once; the top ten hold 1.6%. Sequencing was done on a sample of PBMCs. Receptor source: a woman in her 40s with lung cancer. The CDR3 runs from the conserved cysteine through the conserved F or W. Fields, in order: D gene, V gene, CDR3 length, J gene, clone size, CDR3 DNA, CDR3 protein. A D gene is named only where the DNA matches it firmly. The size of a clone is reported for some rows only, either as once, few or many, or as a class for expanded clones.

NA	TRBV3-1/TRBV3-2	13	TRBJ2-5	once	TGTGCCAGCAGCCACCCCGGAGGAGAGACCCAGTACTTC	CASSHPGGETQYF
NA	TRBV19	14	TRBJ2-2	NA	TGTGCCAGTAGTATCAACAGGGAGGCCGGGGAGCTGTTTTTT	CASSINREAGELFF
TRBD1	TRBV19	15	TRBJ2-5	NA	TGTGCCAGTAGTATGGGACAGGGACCACAAGAGACCCAGTACTTC	CASSMGQGPQETQYF
TRBD1	TRBV25-1	14	TRBJ2-2	NA	TGTGCCAGCAGTGCCAGGCAGGGGGCCGGGGAGCTGTTTTTT	CASSARQGAGELFF
NA	TRBV28	14	TRBJ1-1	NA	TGTGCCAGCAGTTTACGTATCATGAACACTGAAGCTTTCTTT	CASSLRIMNTEAFF
NA	TRBV6-5	16	TRBJ1-2	NA	TGTGCCAGCAGTTACTTCTTTCGGGGGTGGAACTATGGCTACACCTTC	CASSYFFRGWNYGYTF
TRBD1	TRBV6-1	16	TRBJ2-4	NA	TGTGCCAGCAGTGATGATAGGGGGCCCCCCTGGGACATTCAGTACTTC	CASSDDRGPPWDIQYF
TRBD1	TRBV7-9	16	TRBJ2-5	NA	TGTGCCAGCAGCTTAGGGGACAGGGGGAAGAGGGAGACCCAGTACTTC	CASSLGDRGKRETQYF
NA	TRBV6-5	12	TRBJ1-2	NA	TGTGCCAGCAGCCCCGCAGGGACCGGCTACACCTTC	CASSPAGTGYTF
NA	TRBV19	12	TRBJ2-3	NA	TGTGCCAGTAGTGTCAGAGAGGATACGCAGTATTTT	CASSVREDTQYF
NA	TRBV3-1/TRBV3-2	12	TRBJ2-1	NA	TGTGCCAGCAGCCTACTCCTCGGTGAGCAGTTCTTC	CASSLLLGEQFF
TRBD1	TRBV7-9	15	TRBJ1-6	NA	TGTGCCAGCAGCTTAGGCGGACAGGGGGTCTTATCCCTCCACTTT	CASSLGGQGVLSLHF
TRBD2	TRBV5-6	15	TRBJ2-5	NA	TGTGCCAGCAGTCCTAGCGGGGGGGCCTCGGAGACCCAGTACTTC	CASSPSGGASETQYF
TRBD1	TRBV5-1	15	TRBJ2-2	NA	TGCGCCAGCAGCTCGCTGGCGACAGGGACCGGGGAGCTGTTTTTT	CASSSLATGTGELFF
NA	TRBV3-1/TRBV3-2	13	TRBJ1-4	NA	TGTGCCAGCAGCCAAGCCAGGGATGGAAAACTGTTTTTT	CASSQARDGKLFF
NA	TRBV2	14	TRBJ1-5	once	TGTGCCAGCTCCCCCGAGCGCCTGAATCAGCCCCAGCATTTT	CASSPERLNQPQHF
NA	TRBV14	14	TRBJ1-1	NA	TGCGCCAGCAGCCACGATGCCCCAAACACTGAAGCTTTCTTT	CASSHDAPNTEAFF
TRBD1	TRBV12-3/TRBV12-4	12	TRBJ1-2	NA	TGTGCCAGCAGTTTTAACAGGGGAGGCTACACCTTC	CASSFNRGGYTF
TRBD2	TRBV5-6	13	TRBJ2-5	NA	TGTGCCAGCGAGCGGGGGGGCAGGGAGACCCAGTACTTC	CASERGGRETQYF
TRBD1	TRBV28	14	TRBJ2-7	NA	TGTGCCAGCAGTATACTACAGGGGCCCTACGAGCAGTACTTC	CASSILQGPYEQYF
NA	TRBV6-5	13	TRBJ1-2	NA	TGTGCCAGCAGTTACGCGGTTAACTATGGCTACACCTTC	CASSYAVNYGYTF
NA	TRBV19	13	TRBJ1-6	once	TGTGCCAGTAGTATATTGGGGAATTCACCCCTCCACTTT	CASSILGNSPLHF
NA	TRBV24-1	16	TRBJ2-1	NA	TGTGCCACCAGTGATTACGCCCCAAGCTCCTACAATGAGCAGTTCTTC	CATSDYAPSSYNEQFF
TRBD2	TRBV19	16	TRBJ2-1	NA	TGTGCCAGTAGTACGGGGACTAGCGGGCCACGTTCAGAGCAGTTCTTC	CASSTGTSGPRSEQFF
TRBD1	TRBV18	15	TRBJ1-2	NA	TGTGCCAGCTCACTTGGGGACAGGAAGGACTATGGCTACACCTTC	CASSLGDRKDYGYTF
TRBD1	TRBV6-5	14	TRBJ1-1	NA	TGTGCCAGCAGTCTAACAGGGGAAGGGACTGAAGCTTTCTTT	CASSLTGEGTEAFF
TRBD1	TRBV3-1/TRBV3-2	17	TRBJ2-5	NA	TGTGCCAGCAGCCAAGATATTAGACAGGGTTTTTCGGAGACCCAGTACTTC	CASSQDIRQGFSETQYF
TRBD1	TRBV2	14	TRBJ1-2	few	TGTGCCAGCAGTGAAAACAGGGGGAACTATGGCTACACCTTC	CASSENRGNYGYTF
NA	TRBV9	15	TRBJ1-4	NA	TGTGCCAGCAGCGTAGGATCACTCTCTAATGAAAAACTGTTTTTT	CASSVGSLSNEKLFF
NA	TRBV6-1	20	TRBJ1-6	NA	TGTGCCAGCAGTGAAGCGCTTCGGGGACGGGTTAGCTCCTATAATTCACCCCTCCACTTT	CASSEALRGRVSSYNSPLHF
TRBD1	TRBV7-6	16	TRBJ2-1	NA	TGTGCCAGCAGCTCTAGGACAGGGGAAGCCTACAATGAGCAGTTCTTC	CASSSRTGEAYNEQFF
TRBD1	TRBV19	17	TRBJ2-3	NA	TGTGCCAGTAGTACCCGCTCCGGACAGGGTAGCACAGATACGCAGTATTTT	CASSTRSGQGSTDTQYF
NA	TRBV12-3/TRBV12-4	13	TRBJ2-2	NA	TGTGCCAGCAAAACGACAGTTACCGGGGAGCTGTTTTTT	CASKTTVTGELFF
TRBD1	TRBV10-3	15	TRBJ1-5	once	TGTGCCATCAGCGCAGGGGGTGATAGCAATCAGCCCCAGCATTTT	CAISAGGDSNQPQHF
TRBD1	TRBV5-1	15	TRBJ2-3	NA	TGCGCCAGCAGCTTCGGCAGGGGGCCCGCAGATACGCAGTATTTT	CASSFGRGPADTQYF